This T cell receptor beta chain was found in a study of cytomegalovirus exposure and HLA in healthy donors. Study outcomes and limitations: In the analysis, some V segments, TRBV6-2 and TRBV6-3 included, were excluded as indistinguishable. Diagnosis of cytomegalovirus status made by the classifier reportedly showed high specificity and sensitivity.

The PCR was carried out with 60 Vbeta primers and 13 Jbeta primers. Profiling relied on immunoSEQ multiplex PCR, and the TCRdb table lists in-frame clones only, not all of them. The sample records some 84,000 clones, 55% to 65% being singletons. Samples came from healthy bone marrow donors. This clone was found a few times. Its specificity is unknown. The CDR3 totals 15 residues. Germline values: CDR1 KGHSH, CDR2 LQKENI. V shed 3 bases and J shed 8 bases, with 17 bases lying between them. This sequence was found in a woman between 35 and 50 years old in good health and CMV-seropositive. Sample: PBMCs. J is TRBJ2-1 and V is TRBV18; a weak D match, TRBD1 (5 bases). The CDR3 here is CASSPTDQRGDEQFF. CDR3 nucleotide sequence: TGTGCCAGCTCACCGACAGACCAACGCGGCGATGAGCAGTTCTTC.